One sample yielded the 30 T cell receptor beta chains listed below, sequenced in a study of post-analysis software for immune sequencing data. For these TCRs, the target antigens are not known. Whole-study findings and limits: In patients, about 5 TRBV segments were more frequent than in controls, with TRBV5-6, TRBV5-1 and TRBV20-1 among them.

The authors incorporated unique molecular identifiers into the TCR beta cDNA libraries. MiXCR, run by TCRdb on the PCR reads, gives a single entry per CDR3 protein. The table lists about 560,000 distinct CDR3 sequences, 44% of them singletons, with roughly 1.7% in the top ten. The sequenced material came from blood. The receptors were sampled from a girl aged 10 to 17 with multiple sclerosis.

This clonotype has just a few counts. This chain links TRBV7-3 with TRBJ2-5; a weak D match, TRBD1 (5 bases). The CDR3 spans 13 residues. The germline V gene has CDR1 SGHTA and CDR2 FQGTGA. V lost 4 bases, J lost 9 bases, and 15 bases lay in between. In DNA form, the CDR3 reads TGTGCCAGCAGCTCAGGACACAGGTCGCCCCAGTACTTC. This sequence encodes CASSSGHRSPQYF.

The chain couples TRBV4-1 to TRBJ2-1; tentatively, D is TRBD2 (6 bases). Germline-derived CDR1 and CDR2 are MGHRA and YSYEKL. Trimming took 4 bases from V and 4 from J, leaving 17 bases between them. This CDR3 is built from 16 residues. The CDR3 region has the DNA TGCGCCAGCAGCCTCGGGTCCTCCCGGGGGTACAATGAGCAGTTCTTC. Translating gives CASSLGSSRGYNEQFF.

J is TRBJ1-1 and V is TRBV11-2; D not certain. CDR3 length: 15 residues. Trimming cost V 0 bases and J 1 base, with 9 bases left between them. Germline lookup yields CDR1 SGHAT and CDR2 FQNNGV. The CDR3 sequence is CASSLEPGSNTEAFF. The CDR3 bases are TGTGCCAGCAGCTTAGAACCGGGGTCGAACACTGAAGCTTTCTTT.

The V call is TRBV11-2, the J call TRBJ2-4; 8 bases align to TRBD1. From germline, CDR1 is SGHAT and CDR2 FQNNGV. This CDR3 spans 16 amino acids. The junction had 13 bases not matched to a gene; V was cut back by 5 bases and J by 7 bases. Here the CDR3 reads CASSPGQGARGNIQYF. CDR3 DNA sequence: TGTGCCAGCAGCCCCGGGCAGGGGGCTAGAGGGAACATTCAGTACTTC.

The chain recombines TRBV20-1 with TRBJ2-5, with 14 bases fitting TRBD2. The V gene's germline CDR1 is DFQATT and CDR2 SNEGSKA (reference sequence). The V segment lost 6 bases and the J segment 7 bases; nucleotides outside the gene matches: 7. The CDR3 contains 14 residues. The chain's CDR3 is CSARTSGGRGTQYF. CDR3 DNA: TGCAGTGCCCGGACTAGCGGGGGGAGAGGGACCCAGTACTTC.

The chain has TRBV4-1 and TRBJ2-1; 8 bases are shared with TRBD2. This CDR3 spans 15 amino acids. CDR1 is MGHRA, CDR2 YSYEKL, per germline. Trimming took 1 base from V and 6 from J; bases not matched to a gene: 5. The CDR3 sequence is CASSQAGGGFNEQFF. In DNA form, the CDR3 reads TGCGCCAGCAGCCAAGCTGGCGGGGGGTTCAATGAGCAGTTCTTC.

The gene calls are TRBV2 and TRBJ2-1; D might be TRBD2 (6 bases). Trimming removed 8 bases from V and 8 bases from J, with 19 bases in between. The germline V gene has CDR1 SNHLY and CDR2 FYNNEI. This CDR3 comprises 14 residues. The DNA for the CDR3 is TGTGCCAGCGGATCCGGCGGGGTCTGGGATGAGCAGTTCTTC. Translation gives CASGSGGVWDEQFF.

This sequence joins TRBV3-1 and TRBJ1-2, with a tentative D call TRBD1 (6 bases). The CDR3 has 14 residues. Germline assignment: CDR1 LGHDT and CDR2 YNNKEL (reference sequence). Trimming stripped 1 base from V and 7 bases from J, with 13 bases between. CDR3 DNA sequence: TGTGCCAGCAGCCAAGTGGAGGGGGGTTCTGGCTACACCTTC. This translates into CASSQVEGGSGYTF.

The chain has TRBV19 and TRBJ1-2; D perhaps matches TRBD1 (6 bases). CDR3 length: 10 residues. Germline CDR1 reads LNHDA; CDR2 reads SQIVND (reference sequence). CDR3 protein: CSAGVGGYTF. The CDR3 nucleotides read TGTTCCGCAGGGGTCGGTGGCTACACCTTC.

This clonotype was detected only a few times. The chain uses TRBV12-3 or TRBV12-4 and TRBJ2-7; D is perhaps TRBD2 (5 bases). Deletions cut 6 bases from V and 6 bases from J, with 15 bases between. This CDR3 has 13 residues. The CDR3, as DNA: TGTGCCAGCAGCTATATGGGAGCTGGCGAGCAGTACTTC. Translating gives CASSYMGAGEQYF.

The chain uses TRBV5-6 and TRBJ2-5; D might be TRBD1 (6 bases). Germline CDR1 and CDR2: SGHDT and YYEEEE. The length of the CDR3 is 16 residues. The V gene lost 2 bases and the J gene lost 7 bases, with 21 bases spanning the gap. CDR3 DNA: TGTGCCAGCAGCTTAAGCGACAGGCTACCCACGGGGACCCAGTACTTC. This gives the protein CASSLSDRLPTGTQYF.

This chain joins TRBV7-9 and TRBJ2-7; perhaps TRBD2 as D (5 bases). The germline V and J ends were trimmed by 5 bases and 0 bases, with 14 bases remaining between them. The V gene's germline CDR1 is SEHNR and CDR2 FQNEAQ (reference sequence). This CDR3 is built from 15 residues. The CDR3 DNA sequence: TGTGCCAGCAGCGCCACGGCTGGGAGCTCCTACGAGCAGTACTTC. This codes for CASSATAGSSYEQYF.

This clonotype was observed a handful of times. J is TRBJ1-5 and V is TRBV12-3 or TRBV12-4; possibly TRBD1 for D (6 bases). This CDR3 region has 15 residues. The V gene lost 7 bases and the J gene lost 7 bases, with 20 bases spanning the gap. The CDR3 bases are TGTGCCAGCAAACCTTCGGGACATATTGGACAGCCCCAGCATTTT. The encoded protein is CASKPSGHIGQPQHF.

The chain couples TRBV7-9 to TRBJ2-2; tentatively, D is TRBD2 (6 bases). Germline CDR1 SEHNR, CDR2 FQNEAQ (reference sequence). The CDR3 is 14 residues long. V was cut by 5 bases and J by 6 bases, with 13 bases left in between. CDR3 bases: TGTGCCAGCAGCCCCGGACTAATTCCCGGGGAGCTGTTTTTT. This gives the protein CASSPGLIPGELFF.

The table lists this clonotype with a few counts. J is TRBJ2-1 and V is TRBV5-5; D assignment may be TRBD1 or TRBD2 (5 bases each). The V and J ends lost 5 bases and 4 bases respectively, with 10 bases between them. The CDR3 totals 13 residues. Per the germline V gene, CDR1 is SGHKS and CDR2 is YYEKEE (reference sequence). CDR3 in amino acids: CASSWDGYNEQFF. The CDR3 DNA reads as TGTGCCAGCAGTTGGGACGGGTACAATGAGCAGTTCTTC.

In this sample, this clonotype turned up a few times. V is TRBV7-9 and J is TRBJ2-7; D perhaps matches TRBD2 (5 bases). The CDR3 loop spans 15 amino acids. Per germline, CDR1 SEHNR and CDR2 FQNEAQ (reference sequence). The V and J ends lost 5 bases and 3 bases respectively, with 17 bases between them. The CDR3 nucleotides are TGTGCCAGCAGCCTACGGACCTCCCGGGACTACGAGCAGTACTTC. Its protein product is CASSLRTSRDYEQYF.

The sample holds one count of this clonotype. The chain's CDR3 is CASSTTPHLLARAYNEQFF. The DNA of the CDR3 is TGTGCCAGCAGTACAACCCCCCATCTTCTAGCAAGAGCCTACAATGAGCAGTTCTTC. The V gene is TRBV3-1, the J gene TRBJ2-1, with D perhaps matching TRBD2 (5 bases). The CDR3 extends over 19 amino acids. Germline values: CDR1 LGHDT, CDR2 YNNKEL (reference sequence). The V gene lost 6 bases and the J gene lost 2 bases, with 26 bases spanning the gap.

The chain is built from TRBV7-2 and TRBJ2-4; D possibly corresponds to TRBD1 (6 bases). The germline V gene has CDR1 SGHTA and CDR2 FQGNSA. This CDR3 is 16 amino acids long. The germline V and J ends were trimmed by 1 base and 0 bases, with 10 bases remaining between them. The CDR3 is CASSLVGTLAKNIQYF. The CDR3 DNA follows: TGTGCCAGCAGCTTAGTAGGGACACTAGCCAAAAACATTCAGTACTTC.

The chain joins TRBV12-3 or TRBV12-4 to TRBJ2-1, with 7 bases fitting TRBD1. The J segment lost 7 bases and the V segment lost 4 bases, leaving 10 bases of the junction unmatched. This CDR3 is built from 15 residues. CDR3 loop: CASSSGAGGVNEQFF. Written as DNA, the CDR3 is TGTGCCAGCAGTTCCGGGGCAGGGGGTGTTAATGAGCAGTTCTTC.

The chain joins TRBV4-1 to TRBJ2-1, with TRBD1 matching 9 bases. CDR1 MGHRA and CDR2 YSYEKL come from the germline V gene. This CDR3 spans 17 amino acids. The V and J ends lost 6 bases and 6 bases, in that order; junction bases with no gene match: 15. The CDR3 DNA is TGCGCCAGCAGAGTAACACCCGGGACAGGGACAAGCAATGAGCAGTTCTTC. Translated: CASRVTPGTGTSNEQFF.

The J gene is TRBJ2-5, the V gene TRBV3-1, with TRBD2 matching 8 bases. This CDR3 is 16 amino acids long. Germline loops: CDR1 LGHDT, CDR2 YNNKEL (reference sequence). Trimming removed 4 bases from V and 3 bases from J; junction bases left unmatched: 10. CDR3 in amino acids: CASSRLEVAGKETQYF. The CDR3 DNA follows: TGTGCCAGCAGCCGCCTCGAAGTAGCGGGGAAAGAGACCCAGTACTTC.

The V call is TRBV5-1, the J call TRBJ2-3; D is unclear. The CDR3 has 13 residues. V lost 0 bases, J lost 4 bases, and 6 bases lay in between. Germline loops: CDR1 SGHRS, CDR2 YFSETQ. The CDR3 coding sequence is TGCGCCAGCAGCTTGGGCAGCCCAGATACGCAGTATTTT. Translated: CASSLGSPDTQYF.

The chain carries TRBV5-5 and TRBJ2-5; perhaps TRBD1 as D (5 bases). The DNA matches TRBJ2-7 better at its end, which makes the J call doubtful. The CDR3 extends over 14 amino acids. Germline CDR1 and CDR2: SGHKS and YYEKEE (reference sequence). The CDR3 protein is CASSVSGMENEQYF. For the CDR3, the DNA is TGTGCCAGCAGCGTCTCAGGGATGGAGAACGAGCAGTACTTC.

The sample holds a few counts of this clonotype. V is TRBV7-2 and J is TRBJ1-5, with D possibly being TRBD1 (6 bases). Germline CDR1 and CDR2: SGHTA and FQGNSA. V was clipped by 5 bases and J by 5 bases, with 16 bases between them. This CDR3 contains 15 residues. CDR3: CASSPGSGGYQPQHF. CDR3 DNA sequence: TGTGCCAGCAGCCCTGGATCGGGGGGCTATCAGCCCCAGCATTTT.

J is TRBJ2-7 and V is TRBV5-6; TRBD2 might be the D (6 bases). V dropped 4 bases and J dropped 4 bases, with 21 bases sitting between them. The V gene's germline CDR1 is SGHDT and CDR2 YYEEEE. The CDR3 contains 16 residues. The CDR3 region has the DNA TGTGCCAGCAGCCCCCCTTACGGGAGTACGTCGTACGAGCAGTACTTC. It encodes CASSPPYGSTSYEQYF.

The chain employs TRBV11-2 and TRBJ2-3; no clear D gene. CDR3 length equals 14 residues. Germline V gene data show CDR1 as SGHAT and CDR2 as FQNNGV. The ends were cut back, 8 bases at V and 3 bases at J, with 15 bases in the middle. This CDR3 reads CASGLGFGTDTQYF. The DNA of the CDR3 is TGTGCCAGCGGCCTTGGGTTCGGGACAGATACGCAGTATTTT.

The chain couples TRBV5-6 to TRBJ2-3; maybe TRBD2 (6 bases). The CDR3 runs to 18 residues. Deletions cut 3 bases from V and 1 base from J, with 21 bases between. Germline CDR1 is SGHDT and CDR2 is YYEEEE. The CDR3 nucleotides read TGTGCCAGCAGCTGGGGGGTAGGACGTCTGATAGGCACAGATACGCAGTATTTT. It codes for CASSWGVGRLIGTDTQYF.

V is TRBV7-3 and J is TRBJ2-1; possibly TRBD2 for D (5 bases). Germline lookup yields CDR1 SGHTA and CDR2 FQGTGA. The V and J ends lost 4 bases and 9 bases respectively, with 19 bases between them. The CDR3 runs to 15 residues. CDR3 coding DNA: TGTGCCAGCAGCTCAATGGGTTGGACTGACGCTGAGCAGTTCTTC. Amino acid sequence: CASSSMGWTDAEQFF. Using reference TRBV7-3 and TRBJ2-1 for the parts outside the CDR3, the full variable domain is GAGVSQTPSNKVTEKGKYVELRCDPISGHTALYWYRQSLGQGPEFLIYFQGTGAADDSGLPNDRFFAVRPEGSVSTLKIQRTERGDSAVYLCASSSMGWTDAEQFFGPGTRLTVL.

This clonotype has just a few counts. V usage is TRBV4-1 and J usage is TRBJ2-3; TRBD2 aligns across 9 bases. V was pared by 0 bases and J by 14 bases, with 15 bases of the junction left unmatched. CDR1 and CDR2 (germline): MGHRA, YSYEKL. The CDR3 length is 16 residues. The CDR3 region has the DNA TGCGCCAGCAGCCAAGACAGCGGGGGGAGAAATACGCAGTCGTATTTT. This sequence encodes CASSQDSGGRNTQSYF.

As concerns this clonotype: One end of the junction does not line up with germline, which may come from a read error. V usage is TRBV5-1 and J usage is TRBJ2-5, with D perhaps matching TRBD2 (5 bases). The CDR3 loop spans 14 amino acids. Germline lookup yields CDR1 SGHRS and CDR2 YFSETQ. CDR3 sequence (DNA): TGCACCAGCGGATCCGACGGAACGAAAGAGACCCAGTACTTC. It translates to CTSGSDGTKETQYF.